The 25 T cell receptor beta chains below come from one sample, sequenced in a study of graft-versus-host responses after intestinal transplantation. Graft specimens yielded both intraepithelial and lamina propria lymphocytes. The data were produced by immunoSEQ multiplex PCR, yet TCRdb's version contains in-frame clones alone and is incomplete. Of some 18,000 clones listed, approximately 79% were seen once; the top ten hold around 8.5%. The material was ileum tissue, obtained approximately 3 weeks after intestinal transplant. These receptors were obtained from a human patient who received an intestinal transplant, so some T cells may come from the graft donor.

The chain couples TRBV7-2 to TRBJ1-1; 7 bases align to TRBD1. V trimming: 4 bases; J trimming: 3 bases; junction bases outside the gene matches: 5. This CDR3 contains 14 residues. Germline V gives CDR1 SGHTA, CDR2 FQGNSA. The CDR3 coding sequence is TGTGCCAGCAGCTCCCAGGGGGTTCACACTGAAGCTTTCTTT. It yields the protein CASSSQGVHTEAFF.

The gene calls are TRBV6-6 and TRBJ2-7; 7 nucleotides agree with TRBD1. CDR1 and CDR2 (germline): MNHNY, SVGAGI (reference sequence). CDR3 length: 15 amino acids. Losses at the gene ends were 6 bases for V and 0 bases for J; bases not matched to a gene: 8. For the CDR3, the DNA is TGTGCCAGCAGCCAAGACAGGGCTAGCTCCTACGAGCAGTACTTC. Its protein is CASSQDRASSYEQYF.

The CDR3 DNA reads as TGTGCCAGCAGCTTAGCTCAGGGTCGGATGGAGACCCAGTACTTC. This translates into CASSLAQGRMETQYF. This chain joins TRBV7-9 and TRBJ2-5, with D possibly matching TRBD1 (5 bases). CDR1 is SEHNR, CDR2 FQNEAQ, per germline (reference sequence). V lost 0 bases to trimming and J lost 5 bases, with 13 bases between them. CDR3 size: 15 residues.

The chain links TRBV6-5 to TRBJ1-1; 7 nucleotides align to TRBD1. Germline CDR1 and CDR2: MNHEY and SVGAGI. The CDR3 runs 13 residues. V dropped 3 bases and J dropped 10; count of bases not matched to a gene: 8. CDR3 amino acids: CASSYQQGVGAFF. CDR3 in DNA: TGTGCCAGCAGTTATCAGCAGGGGGTGGGAGCTTTCTTT.

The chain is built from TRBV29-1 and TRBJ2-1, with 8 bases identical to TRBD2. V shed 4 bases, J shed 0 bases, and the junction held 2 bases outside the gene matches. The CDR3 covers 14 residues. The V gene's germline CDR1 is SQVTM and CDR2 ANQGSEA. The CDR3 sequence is CSVASGYSYNEQFF. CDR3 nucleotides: TGCAGCGTTGCTAGCGGGTACTCCTACAATGAGCAGTTCTTC.

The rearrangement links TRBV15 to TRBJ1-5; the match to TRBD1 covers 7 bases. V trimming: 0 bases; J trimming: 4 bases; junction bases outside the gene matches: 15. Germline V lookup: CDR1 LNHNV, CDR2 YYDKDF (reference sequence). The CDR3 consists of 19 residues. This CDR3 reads CATSRDLWIKGATNQPQHF. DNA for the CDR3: TGTGCCACCAGCAGAGATCTTTGGATCAAGGGGGCTACAAATCAGCCCCAGCATTTT. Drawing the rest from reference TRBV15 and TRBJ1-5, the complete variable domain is DAMVIQNPRYQVTQFGKPVTLSCSQTLNHNVMYWYQQKSSQAPKLLFHYYDKDFNNEADTPDNFQSRRPNTSFCFLDIRSPGLGDTAMYLCATSRDLWIKGATNQPQHFGDGTRLSIL.

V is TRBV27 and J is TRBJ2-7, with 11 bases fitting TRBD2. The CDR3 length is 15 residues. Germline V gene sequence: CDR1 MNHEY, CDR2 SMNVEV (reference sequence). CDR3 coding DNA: TGTGCTACGGGGCTAGCGGGGGGACCTGGGTACGAGCAGTACTTC. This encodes CATGLAGGPGYEQYF.

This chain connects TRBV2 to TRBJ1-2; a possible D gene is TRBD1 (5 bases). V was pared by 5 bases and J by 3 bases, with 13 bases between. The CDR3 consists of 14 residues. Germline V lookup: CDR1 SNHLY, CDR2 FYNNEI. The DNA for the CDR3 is TGTGCCAGCAGTTGGGAGGTCAGGGACTATGGCTACACCTTC. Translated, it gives CASSWEVRDYGYTF. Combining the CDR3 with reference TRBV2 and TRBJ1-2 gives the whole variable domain EPEVTQTPSHQVTQMGQEVILRCVPISNHLYFYWYRQILGQKVEFLVSFYNNEISEKSEIFDDQFSVERPDGSNFTLKIRSTKLEDSAMYFCASSWEVRDYGYTFGSGTRLTVV.

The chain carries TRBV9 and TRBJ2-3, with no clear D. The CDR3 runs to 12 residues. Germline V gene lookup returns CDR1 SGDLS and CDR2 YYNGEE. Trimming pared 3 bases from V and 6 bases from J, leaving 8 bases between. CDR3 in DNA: TGTGCCAGCAGCGCCGGTCGGGATACGCAGTATTTT. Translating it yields CASSAGRDTQYF.

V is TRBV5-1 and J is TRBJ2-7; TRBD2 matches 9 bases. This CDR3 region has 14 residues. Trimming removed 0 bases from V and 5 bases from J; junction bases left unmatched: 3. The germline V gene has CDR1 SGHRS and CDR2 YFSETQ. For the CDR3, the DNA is TGCGCCAGCAGCTTGGTCGAGCGGGGGGACGAGCAGTACTTC. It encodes CASSLVERGDEQYF.

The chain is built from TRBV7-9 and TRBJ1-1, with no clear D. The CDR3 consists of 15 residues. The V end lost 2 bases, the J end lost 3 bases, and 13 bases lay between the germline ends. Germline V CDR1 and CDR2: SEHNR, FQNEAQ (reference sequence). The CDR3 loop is CASSLLERADTEAFF. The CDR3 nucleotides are TGTGCCAGCAGCTTACTTGAGAGGGCGGACACTGAAGCTTTCTTT.

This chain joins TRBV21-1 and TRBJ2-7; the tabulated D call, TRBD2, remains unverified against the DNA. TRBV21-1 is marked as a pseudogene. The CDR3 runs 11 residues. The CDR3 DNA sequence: TGTGCCAGCCCCGGACTCTACGAGCAGTACTTC. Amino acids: CASPGLYEQYF.

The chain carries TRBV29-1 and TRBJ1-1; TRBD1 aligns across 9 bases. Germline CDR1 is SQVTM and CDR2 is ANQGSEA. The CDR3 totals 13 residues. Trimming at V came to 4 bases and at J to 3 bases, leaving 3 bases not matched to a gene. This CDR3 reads CSVATGGYTEAFF. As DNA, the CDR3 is TGCAGCGTTGCCACAGGGGGCTACACTGAAGCTTTCTTT.

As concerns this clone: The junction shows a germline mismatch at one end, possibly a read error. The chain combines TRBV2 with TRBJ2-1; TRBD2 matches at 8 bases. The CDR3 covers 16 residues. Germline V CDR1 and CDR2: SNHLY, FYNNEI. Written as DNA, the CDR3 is TGTGCCAGCAGTCAAGCGTTCGGGAGGGCAAACAATGAGCAGTTCTTC. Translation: CASSQAFGRANNEQFF. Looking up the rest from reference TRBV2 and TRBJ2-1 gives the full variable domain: EPEVTQTPSHQVTQMGQEVILRCVPISNHLYFYWYRQILGQKVEFLVSFYNNEISEKSEIFDDQFSVERPDGSNFTLKIRSTKLEDSAMYFCASSQAFGRANNEQFFGPGTRLTVL.

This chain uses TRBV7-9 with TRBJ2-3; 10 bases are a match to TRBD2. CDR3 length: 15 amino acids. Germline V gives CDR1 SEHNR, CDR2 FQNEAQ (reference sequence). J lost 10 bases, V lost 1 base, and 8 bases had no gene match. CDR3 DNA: TGTGCCAGCAGCTTAGTACTAGCGGGATCCCATTCGCAGTATTTT. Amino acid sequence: CASSLVLAGSHSQYF.

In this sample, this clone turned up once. Here the CDR3 reads CASSFLGALGEQYF. The CDR3 DNA reads TGTGCCAGCAGTTTTTTGGGGGCATTGGGAGAGCAGTACTTC. The chain combines TRBV27 with TRBJ2-7; possible D gene TRBD1, 6 bases. CDR1 MNHEY and CDR2 SMNVEV come from the germline V gene (reference sequence). The V and J ends lost 3 bases and 7 bases respectively, with 16 bases between them. CDR3 length: 14 amino acids.

CDR3 in amino acids: CASSLNGRGRNEQFF. For the CDR3, the DNA is TGTGCCAGCAGCTTAAACGGGAGAGGGAGGAATGAGCAGTTCTTC. V usage is TRBV11-3 and J usage is TRBJ2-1; weak D call: TRBD2 (6 bases). Germline V CDR1 and CDR2: SGHNT, YENEEA. V lost 2 bases and J lost 7, with 15 bases in between. This CDR3 is built from 15 residues.

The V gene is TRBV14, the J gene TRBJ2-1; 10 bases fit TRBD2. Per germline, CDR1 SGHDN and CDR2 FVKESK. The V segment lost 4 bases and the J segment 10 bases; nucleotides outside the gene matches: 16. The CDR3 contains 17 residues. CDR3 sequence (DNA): TGTGCCAGCAGCCTCGTGTGGGGCCTAGCGGGGGATGGGGAGCAGTTCTTC. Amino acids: CASSLVWGLAGDGEQFF.

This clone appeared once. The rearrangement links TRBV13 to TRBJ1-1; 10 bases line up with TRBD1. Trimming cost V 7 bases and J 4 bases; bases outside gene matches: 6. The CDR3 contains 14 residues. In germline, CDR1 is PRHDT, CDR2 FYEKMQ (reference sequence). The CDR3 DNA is TGTGCCAGCAAGACAGGGGGCGAGGGCACTGAAGCTTTCTTT. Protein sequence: CASKTGGEGTEAFF.

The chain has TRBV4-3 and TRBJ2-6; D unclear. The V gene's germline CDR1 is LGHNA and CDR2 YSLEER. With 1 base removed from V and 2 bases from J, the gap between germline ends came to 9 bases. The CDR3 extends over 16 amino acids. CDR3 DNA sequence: TGCGCCAGCAGCCAAGTTCTAACAGCTGGGGCCAACGTCCTGACTTTC. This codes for CASSQVLTAGANVLTF.

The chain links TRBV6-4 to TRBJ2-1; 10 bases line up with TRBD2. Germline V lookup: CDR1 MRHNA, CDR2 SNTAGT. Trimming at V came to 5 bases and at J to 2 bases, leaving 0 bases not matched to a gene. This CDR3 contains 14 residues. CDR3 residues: CASSSGGAYNEQFF. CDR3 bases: TGTGCCAGCAGTAGCGGGGGGGCCTACAATGAGCAGTTCTTC.

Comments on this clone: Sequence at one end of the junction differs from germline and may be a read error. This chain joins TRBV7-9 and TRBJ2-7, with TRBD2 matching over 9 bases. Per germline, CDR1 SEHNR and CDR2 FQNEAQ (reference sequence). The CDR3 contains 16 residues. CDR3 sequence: CASSLAVAGEPYGQYF. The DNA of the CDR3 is TGTGCCAGCAGCTTAGCCGTAGCGGGGGAACCATACGGGCAGTACTTC.

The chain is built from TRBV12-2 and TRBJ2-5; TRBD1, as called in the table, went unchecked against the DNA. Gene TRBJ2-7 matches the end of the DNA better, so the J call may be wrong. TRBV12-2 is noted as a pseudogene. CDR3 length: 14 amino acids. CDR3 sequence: CASRLVGHSGEQYF. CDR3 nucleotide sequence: TGTGCAAGTCGCTTAGTGGGACACTCGGGCGAGCAGTACTTC.

CDR3 protein: CASSKRGHYEQYF. The CDR3 nucleotides read TGTGCCAGCAGCAAGCGGGGACACTACGAGCAGTACTTC. This sequence joins TRBV7-9 and TRBJ2-7, with D maybe TRBD2 (7 bases). V shed 5 bases and J shed 3 bases, with 11 bases lying between them. Germline V gene sequence: CDR1 SEHNR, CDR2 FQNEAQ (reference sequence). The CDR3 contains 13 residues.

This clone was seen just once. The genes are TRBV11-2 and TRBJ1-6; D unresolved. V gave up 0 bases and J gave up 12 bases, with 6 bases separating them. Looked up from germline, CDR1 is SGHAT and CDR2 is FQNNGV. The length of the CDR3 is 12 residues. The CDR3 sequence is CASSLDRIPLHF. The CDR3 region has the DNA TGTGCCAGCAGCTTAGACAGAATACCCCTCCACTTT.